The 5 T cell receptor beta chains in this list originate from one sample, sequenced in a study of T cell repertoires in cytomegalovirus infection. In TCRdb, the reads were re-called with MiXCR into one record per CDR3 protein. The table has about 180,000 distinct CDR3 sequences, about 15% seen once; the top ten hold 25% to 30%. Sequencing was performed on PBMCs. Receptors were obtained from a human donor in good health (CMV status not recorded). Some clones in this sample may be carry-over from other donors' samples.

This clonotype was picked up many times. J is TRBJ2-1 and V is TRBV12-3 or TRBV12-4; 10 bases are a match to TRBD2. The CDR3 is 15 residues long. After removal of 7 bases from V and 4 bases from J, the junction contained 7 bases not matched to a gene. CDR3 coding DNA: TGTGCCAGCACCCTGACTAGCGGGCCTTACAATGAGCAGTTCTTC. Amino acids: CASTLTSGPYNEQFF.

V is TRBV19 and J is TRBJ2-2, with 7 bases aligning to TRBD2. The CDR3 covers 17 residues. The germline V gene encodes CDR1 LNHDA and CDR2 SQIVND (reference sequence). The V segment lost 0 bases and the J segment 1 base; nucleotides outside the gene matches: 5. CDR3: CASSIERERRNTGELFF. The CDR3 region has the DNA TGTGCCAGTAGTATAGAGCGGGAGAGAAGGAACACCGGGGAGCTGTTTTTT.

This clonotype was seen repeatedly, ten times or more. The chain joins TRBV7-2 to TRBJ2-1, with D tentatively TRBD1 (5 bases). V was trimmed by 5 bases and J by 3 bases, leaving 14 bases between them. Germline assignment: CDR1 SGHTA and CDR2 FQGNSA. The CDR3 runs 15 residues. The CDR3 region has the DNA TGTGCCAGCAGCGAGCAGGGCGCAGGCTACAATGAGCAGTTCTTC. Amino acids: CASSEQGAGYNEQFF.

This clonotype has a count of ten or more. CDR3 protein: CASSPRSPGYPGELFF. CDR3 DNA sequence: TGTGCCAGCAGTCCCCGTTCCCCTGGTTATCCCGGGGAGCTGTTTTTT. The chain recombines TRBV28 with TRBJ2-2; D not resolved. Germline lookup yields CDR1 MDHEN and CDR2 SYDVKM. V was trimmed by 5 bases and J by 6 bases, leaving 19 bases between them. The CDR3 consists of 16 residues.

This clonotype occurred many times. CDR3 residues: CASSTTGTSSTGELFF. The CDR3 DNA reads as TGCGCCAGCAGCACCACCGGGACTAGCTCCACCGGGGAGCTGTTTTTT. The chain couples TRBV5-1 to TRBJ2-2, with 9 bases identical to TRBD2. The CDR3 extends over 16 amino acids. CDR1 is SGHRS and CDR2 is YFSETQ in the germline V gene. V was clipped by 4 bases and J by 4 bases; unmatched bases: 8.